A selection of T cell receptor beta chains follows, all from one sample in a study of CD8+ T cells in alopecia areata. The method was immunoSEQ multiplex PCR; TCRdb's version includes in-frame clones alone and lacks a portion of them. The sample contains around 210,000 clones, more than 50% of which appear only once. Sequencing used CD8+ T cells sorted from blood. These receptors were obtained from a human donor in good health. Both conserved end residues are part of each CDR3. The order of the fields is clone size, V gene, J gene, D gene, CDR3 protein, CDR3 DNA. The D gene is left open where the match is weak. The size field is filled for only some rows; it gives once, few, many or a size class.

NA	TRBV5-6	TRBJ1-5	NA	CASSLVGSNQPQHF	TGTGCCAGCAGCTTGGTAGGTAGCAATCAGCCCCAGCATTTT
NA	TRBV7-9	TRBJ1-2	NA	CASSLGDRYGYTF	TGTGCCAGCAGCTTAGGGGACCGATATGGCTACACCTTC
NA	TRBV9	TRBJ1-3	TRBD1	CASSRDRDSGNTIYF	TGTGCCAGCAGCCGGGACAGGGACTCTGGGAACACCATATATTTT
NA	TRBV7-9	TRBJ2-5	NA	CASSSRDINQETQYF	TGTGCCAGCAGCTCCCGGGACATTAACCAAGAGACCCAGTACTTC
NA	TRBV9	TRBJ2-3	TRBD2	CASSAGLAGSTDTQYF	TGTGCCAGCAGCGCGGGACTAGCGGGGAGCACAGATACGCAGTATTTT
NA	TRBV4-1	TRBJ1-1	NA	CASSQAHLGVYVNTEAFF	TGCGCCAGCAGCCAAGCTCATTTAGGGGTTTATGTGAACACTGAAGCTTTCTTT
once	TRBV4-1	TRBJ1-1	NA	CASSQDMVWGTEAFF	TGCGCCAGCAGCCAAGATATGGTGTGGGGCACTGAAGCTTTCTTT
NA	TRBV7-9	TRBJ2-5	NA	CASSPPGPGKETQYF	TGTGCCAGCAGCCCCCCAGGGCCGGGGAAAGAGACCCAGTACTTC
NA	TRBV5-1	TRBJ2-7	NA	CASSLEGHEQYF	TGCGCCAGCAGCTTGGAGGGGCACGAGCAGTACTTC
many	TRBV28	TRBJ2-1	NA	CASSLDRYNEQFF	TGTGCCAGCAGCTTGGACAGATACAATGAGCAGTTCTTC
few	TRBV5-1	TRBJ2-7	NA	CASRDIHEQYF	TGCGCCAGCAGAGATATCCACGAGCAGTACTTC
NA	TRBV27	TRBJ2-1	NA	CASSLSRNEQFF	TGTGCCAGCAGTTTAAGCCGCAATGAGCAGTTCTTC
NA	TRBV7-2	TRBJ2-1	NA	CASSLVGGAAYNEQFF	TGTGCCAGCAGCTTAGTAGGGGGGGCTGCCTACAATGAGCAGTTCTTC
NA	TRBV9	TRBJ2-7	NA	CASSVADSSYEQYF	TGTGCCAGCAGCGTAGCCGACAGCTCCTACGAGCAGTACTTC
NA	TRBV19	TRBJ1-2	NA	CASSMGGQNYGYTF	TGTGCCAGTAGTATGGGCGGGCAGAACTATGGCTACACCTTC
NA	TRBV30	TRBJ2-1	TRBD2	CAWIVAGGPNNEQFF	TGTGCCTGGATAGTAGCGGGGGGACCCAACAATGAGCAGTTCTTC
NA	TRBV27	TRBJ1-5	NA	CASSRQGSQPQHF	TGTGCCAGCAGTCGCCAGGGTAGTCAGCCCCAGCATTTT
NA	TRBV29-1	TRBJ1-4	NA	CSVASPSGNEKLFF	TGCAGCGTGGCATCTCCCAGTGGGAATGAAAAACTGTTTTTT
NA	TRBV29-1	TRBJ1-2	NA	CSVERSANYGYTF	TGCAGCGTTGAAAGGAGTGCGAACTATGGCTACACCTTC
once	TRBV6-5	TRBJ1-6	TRBD1	CASSYSIGTGASPLHF	TGTGCCAGCAGTTACTCGATAGGGACAGGGGCTTCACCCCTCCACTTT
NA	TRBV6-4	TRBJ2-2	TRBD1	CASSRTGGDTGELFF	TGTGCCAGCAGCCGGACAGGGGGCGACACCGGGGAGCTGTTTTTT
NA	TRBV28	TRBJ2-3	TRBD2	CASSPTGGSTQYF	TGTGCCAGCAGTCCCACGGGGGGGTCTACGCAGTATTTT
NA	TRBV7-6	TRBJ2-7	TRBD2	CASSLERGGEQYF	TGTGCCAGCAGCTTAGAACGGGGGGGCGAGCAGTACTTC
NA	TRBV4-1	TRBJ1-1	NA	CASSRGEDTEAFF	TGCGCCAGCAGCCGAGGGGAGGACACTGAAGCTTTCTTT
NA	TRBV9	TRBJ2-5	TRBD1	CASSTGGGETQYF	TGTGCCAGCAGCACAGGGGGCGGTGAGACCCAGTACTTC
few	TRBV7-9	TRBJ1-5	NA	CASSPGERLNQPQHF	TGTGCCAGCAGCCCGGGGGAAAGGCTCAATCAGCCCCAGCATTTT
few	TRBV7-9	TRBJ2-7	TRBD2	CASSPLAGAPDEQYF	TGTGCCAGCAGCCCATTAGCGGGGGCCCCGGACGAGCAGTACTTC
few	TRBV7-9	TRBJ2-1	NA	CASSLVGNEQFF	TGTGCCAGCAGCTTAGTCGGCAATGAGCAGTTCTTC